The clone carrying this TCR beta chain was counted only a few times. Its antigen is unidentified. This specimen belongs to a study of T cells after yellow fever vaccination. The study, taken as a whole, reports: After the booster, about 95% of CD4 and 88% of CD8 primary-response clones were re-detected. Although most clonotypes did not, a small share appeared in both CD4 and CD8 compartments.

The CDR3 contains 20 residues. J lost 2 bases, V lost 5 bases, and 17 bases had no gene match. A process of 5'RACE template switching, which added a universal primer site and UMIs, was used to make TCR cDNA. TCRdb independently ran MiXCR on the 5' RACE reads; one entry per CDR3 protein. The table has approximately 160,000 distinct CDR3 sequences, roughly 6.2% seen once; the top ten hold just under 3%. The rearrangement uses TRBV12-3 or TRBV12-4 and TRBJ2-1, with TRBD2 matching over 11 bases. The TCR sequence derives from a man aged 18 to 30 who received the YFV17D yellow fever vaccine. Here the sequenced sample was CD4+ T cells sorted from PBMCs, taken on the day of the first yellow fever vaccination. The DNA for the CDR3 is TGTGCCAGCAGTAGGGCCGTGGGTATAGCGGGGGGGCTGGCCTACAATGAGCAGTTCTTC. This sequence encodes CASSRAVGIAGGLAYNEQFF.